The rows below give T cell receptor beta chains drawn from one sample of a study of blood T cells in healthy people across ages. TCRdb ran MiXCR on the 5' RACE reads and lists one entry per CDR3 protein. The sample contains hundreds of thousands of distinct CDR3 sequences, about 52% of which appear only once. The sample comprised blood. These receptors were collected from a woman in her sixties in good health. The CDR3 runs from the conserved cysteine through the conserved F or W. The order of the fields is J gene, D gene, clone size, V gene, CDR3 DNA, CDR3 protein. A D gene is named only where the DNA matches it firmly. Expanded clones are given a class, and other clones once, few, many or no size at all.

j_gene: TRBJ1-4; d_gene: TRBD1; abundance: .; v_gene: TRBV20-1; CDR3nt: TGCAGTGCAACCGGACAGGGGGCGAGAACTAATGAAAAACTGTTTTTT; CDR3aa: CSATGQGARTNEKLFF
j_gene: TRBJ2-1; d_gene: TRBD2; abundance: .; v_gene: TRBV6-2/TRBV6-3; CDR3nt: TGTGCCAGCAGTTACACCCACCTAGGCGGGGGGGACAATGAGCAGTTCTTC; CDR3aa: CASSYTHLGGGDNEQFF
j_gene: TRBJ1-1; d_gene: .; abundance: .; v_gene: TRBV10-3; CDR3nt: TGTGCCATCAGCTCGATGTCAGGGCTTACTGAAGCTTTCTTT; CDR3aa: CAISSMSGLTEAFF
j_gene: TRBJ2-1; d_gene: .; abundance: .; v_gene: TRBV20-1; CDR3nt: TGCAGTGCTAGAGATCAGACGCCTTCCTACAATGAGCAGTTCTTC; CDR3aa: CSARDQTPSYNEQFF
j_gene: TRBJ2-2; d_gene: .; abundance: .; v_gene: TRBV7-8; CDR3nt: TGTGCCAGCAGCGTCACAGGGACCGGGGAGCTGTTTTTT; CDR3aa: CASSVTGTGELFF
j_gene: TRBJ1-1; d_gene: .; abundance: .; v_gene: TRBV6-6; CDR3nt: TGTGCCAGCAGTCTCGCATCAGCAGCTTTCTTT; CDR3aa: CASSLASAAFF
j_gene: TRBJ1-4; d_gene: .; abundance: .; v_gene: TRBV12-3/TRBV12-4; CDR3nt: TGTGCCAGCAAGCCAAGGGGTACTAATGAAAAACTGTTTTTT; CDR3aa: CASKPRGTNEKLFF
j_gene: TRBJ1-1; d_gene: .; abundance: .; v_gene: TRBV20-1; CDR3nt: TGCAGTGCTAGTCAGCCTCTGCGCACTGAAGCTTTCTTT; CDR3aa: CSASQPLRTEAFF
j_gene: TRBJ1-5; d_gene: .; abundance: .; v_gene: TRBV7-2; CDR3nt: TGTGCCAGCAGCTTAGATCCAGGCAATCAGCCCCAGCATTTT; CDR3aa: CASSLDPGNQPQHF
j_gene: TRBJ2-3; d_gene: .; abundance: .; v_gene: TRBV7-2; CDR3nt: TGTGCCAGCAGCTTAGCCCTCAGCACAGATACGCAGTATTTT; CDR3aa: CASSLALSTDTQYF
j_gene: TRBJ2-1; d_gene: .; abundance: few; v_gene: TRBV3-1; CDR3nt: TGTGCCAGCAGCCAAGATACGAGGGCTGAGCAGTTCTTC; CDR3aa: CASSQDTRAEQFF
j_gene: TRBJ2-7; d_gene: .; abundance: .; v_gene: TRBV7-2; CDR3nt: TGTGCCAGCAGCGCCGGCCCCGCGTACGAGCAGTACTTC; CDR3aa: CASSAGPAYEQYF
j_gene: TRBJ2-5; d_gene: TRBD2; abundance: .; v_gene: TRBV7-2; CDR3nt: TGTGCCAGCAGCCGTAGCGGGAGTGAGGTTGAGCAGTACTTC; CDR3aa: CASSRSGSEVEQYF
j_gene: TRBJ1-5; d_gene: .; abundance: .; v_gene: TRBV18; CDR3nt: TGTGCCAGTTTTGGGGGCTTTGGCAATCAGCCCCAGCATTTT; CDR3aa: CASFGGFGNQPQHF
j_gene: TRBJ2-1; d_gene: TRBD2; abundance: .; v_gene: TRBV4-2; CDR3nt: TGTGCCAGCAGCCAAGACATGCGGGAGGGGAATGAGCAGTTCTTC; CDR3aa: CASSQDMREGNEQFF
j_gene: TRBJ2-5; d_gene: TRBD2; abundance: .; v_gene: TRBV7-6; CDR3nt: TGTGCCAGCAGCATACTAGCGGGTGGGGAGACCCAGTACTTC; CDR3aa: CASSILAGGETQYF
j_gene: TRBJ2-5; d_gene: .; abundance: few; v_gene: TRBV7-2; CDR3nt: TGTGCCAGCAGTGGCTGGGGGCAAGAGACCCAGTACTTC; CDR3aa: CASSGWGQETQYF
j_gene: TRBJ1-5; d_gene: .; abundance: .; v_gene: TRBV20-1; CDR3nt: TGCAGTGCTAGAGATGGAAGGAGGGGACCCAATCAGCCCCAGCATTTT; CDR3aa: CSARDGRRGPNQPQHF
j_gene: TRBJ1-1; d_gene: TRBD1; abundance: few; v_gene: TRBV2; CDR3nt: TGTGCCAGCAGTGAAAGGCCAGGGGGCCTGAACACTGAAGCTTTCTTT; CDR3aa: CASSERPGGLNTEAFF
j_gene: TRBJ2-1; d_gene: .; abundance: .; v_gene: TRBV4-1; CDR3nt: TGCGCCAGCAGCCAAGAATCCCGGGTTAGGGCGAATGAGCAGTTCTTC; CDR3aa: CASSQESRVRANEQFF
j_gene: TRBJ1-6; d_gene: .; abundance: few; v_gene: TRBV6-2/TRBV6-3; CDR3nt: TGTGCCAGCAGTGACTCGACCGGCTCACCCCTCCACTTT; CDR3aa: CASSDSTGSPLHF
j_gene: TRBJ2-1; d_gene: TRBD2; abundance: few; v_gene: TRBV27; CDR3nt: TGTGCCAGCAGTTTAGGGTACACAGCGGGAGGGCCACATGAGCAGTTCTTC; CDR3aa: CASSLGYTAGGPHEQFF
j_gene: TRBJ2-5; d_gene: .; abundance: few; v_gene: TRBV28; CDR3nt: TGTGCCAGCACAAGACCGGGACAATTTAGGGAGCAGTACTTC; CDR3aa: CASTRPGQFREQYF
j_gene: TRBJ2-3; d_gene: TRBD1; abundance: .; v_gene: TRBV7-9; CDR3nt: TGTGCCAGCAGCTCAAACAGGGGGCTCACAGATACGCAGTATTTT; CDR3aa: CASSSNRGLTDTQYF
j_gene: TRBJ1-2; d_gene: TRBD1; abundance: .; v_gene: TRBV7-3; CDR3nt: TGTGCCAGCAGCTTAACGGGCAGGGGGCAGGATGGCTACACCTTC; CDR3aa: CASSLTGRGQDGYTF
j_gene: TRBJ1-2; d_gene: TRBD1; abundance: .; v_gene: TRBV5-1; CDR3nt: TGCGCCAGCAGCTCACAGGGGGAAGGAAACTATGGCTACACCTTC; CDR3aa: CASSSQGEGNYGYTF
j_gene: TRBJ2-7; d_gene: .; abundance: .; v_gene: TRBV9; CDR3nt: TGTGCCAGCAGCGGCGAACGGGGCAGTTACGAGCAGTACTTC; CDR3aa: CASSGERGSYEQYF
j_gene: TRBJ1-2; d_gene: .; abundance: .; v_gene: TRBV9; CDR3nt: TGTGCCAGCAGCGACAAGAGGTCCAATCGGTATGGCTACACCTTC; CDR3aa: CASSDKRSNRYGYTF
j_gene: TRBJ2-7; d_gene: TRBD1; abundance: .; v_gene: TRBV7-2; CDR3nt: TGTGCCAGCAGCTTAAGCGACAGGGGATACGAGCAGTACTTC; CDR3aa: CASSLSDRGYEQYF
j_gene: TRBJ2-3; d_gene: TRBD2; abundance: .; v_gene: TRBV28; CDR3nt: TGTGCCAGCAGTCCCCGCCGACTAGCGAGCGCAGATACGCAGTATTTT; CDR3aa: CASSPRRLASADTQYF
j_gene: TRBJ1-1; d_gene: .; abundance: .; v_gene: TRBV29-1; CDR3nt: TGCAGCTCATTGACCCGAACTGAAGCTTTCTTT; CDR3aa: CSSLTRTEAFF
j_gene: TRBJ2-3; d_gene: .; abundance: .; v_gene: TRBV7-9; CDR3nt: TGTGCCAGCAGCTTAGCAGCTATGCCCACCACACACGATACGCAGTATTTT; CDR3aa: CASSLAAMPTTHDTQYF